The rows below give T cell receptor beta chains drawn from one sample of a study of cytomegalovirus exposure and HLA in healthy donors. The table came from immunoSEQ multiplex PCR; TCRdb's copy has only in-frame clones and leaves some out. The sample has just over 150,000 clones, about 76% seen once. The sample taken for sequencing was PBMCs. The source is a female donor in good health and CMV-seronegative. The CDR3 runs from the conserved cysteine through the conserved F or W. Fields, in order: V gene, D gene, clone size, J gene, CDR3 protein, CDR3 DNA. A D gene is named only where the DNA matches it firmly. Size values are once, few and many counts, or a class for expanded clones, and some rows have none.

TRBV5-4	TRBD2	few	TRBJ2-7	CASSLELAGGTYEQYF	TGTGCCAGCAGCTTGGAACTAGCGGGGGGTACCTACGAGCAGTACTTC
TRBV5-4	NA	NA	TRBJ2-5	CASSPSGNQETQYF	TGTGCCAGCAGCCCCTCGGGGAACCAAGAGACCCAGTACTTC
TRBV19	TRBD1	NA	TRBJ2-1	CASRNQGANYNEQFF	TGTGCCAGTAGAAATCAGGGGGCCAACTACAATGAGCAGTTCTTC
TRBV30	NA	NA	TRBJ2-7	CAWREGHEQYF	TGTGCCTGGAGGGAGGGGCACGAGCAGTACTTC
TRBV7-2	NA	few	TRBJ1-2	CASSLEVGTNYGYTF	TGTGCCAGCAGCTTAGAAGTGGGCACTAACTATGGCTACACCTTC
TRBV6-1	NA	NA	TRBJ1-5	CASSDPARATNSNQPQHF	TGTGCCAGCAGTGATCCGGCCAGGGCTACGAATAGCAATCAGCCCCAGCATTTT
TRBV30	NA	NA	TRBJ2-7	CAWSSRQRAYEQYF	TGTGCCTGGTCTTCCCGACAGCGTGCCTACGAGCAGTACTTC
TRBV4-1	NA	NA	TRBJ2-4	CASSQGALIQYF	TGCGCCAGCAGCCAAGGAGCGCTCATTCAGTACTTC
TRBV14	TRBD1	NA	TRBJ1-1	CASSPREGQGWNTEAFF	TGTGCCAGCAGCCCACGCGAGGGACAGGGGTGGAACACTGAAGCTTTCTTT
TRBV5-1	NA	NA	TRBJ1-2	CASSRNQGGSGYGYTF	TGCGCCAGCAGCCGGAATCAGGGTGGGTCGGGCTATGGCTACACCTTC
TRBV30	NA	NA	TRBJ2-3	CAWIRGDSGATDTQYF	TGTGCCTGGATCAGGGGAGACTCTGGGGCCACAGATACGCAGTATTTT
TRBV6-1	NA	NA	TRBJ2-1	CASSLQGNEQFF	TGTGCCAGCAGCCTCCAGGGTAATGAGCAGTTCTTC
TRBV9	NA	few	TRBJ2-1	CASSVRLGGNEQFF	TGTGCCAGCAGCGTTAGACTAGGAGGGAATGAGCAGTTCTTC
TRBV2	TRBD1	once	TRBJ2-7	CASSAEGQGADEQYF	TGTGCCAGCAGTGCTGAGGGACAGGGGGCCGACGAGCAGTACTTC
TRBV18	NA	once	TRBJ2-1	CASALGLPGNEQFF	TGTGCCAGCGCACTGGGGCTCCCTGGGAATGAGCAGTTCTTC
TRBV11-2	TRBD1	NA	TRBJ1-5	CASSATTGRLNQPQHF	TGTGCCAGCAGCGCAACGACAGGGAGATTAAATCAGCCCCAGCATTTT
TRBV29-1	TRBD1	NA	TRBJ1-1	CSVWGQLNTEAFF	TGCAGCGTTTGGGGACAGTTGAACACTGAAGCTTTCTTT